Listed below are T cell receptor beta chains from one sample, sequenced in a study of shared clonotypes between healthy human individuals. TCRdb's table, derived via immunoSEQ multiplex PCR, lists solely in-frame clones and lacks some. The sample holds millions of clones, about 95% seen once. Material for sequencing was naive CD8+ T cells sorted from blood. Source of these receptors: a man aged 18-30 years in good health. CDR3s include the opening cysteine and the closing phenylalanine or tryptophan. The D gene is left open where the match is weak. Size tells how often a clone was seen (once, few, many) or the class of an expanded clone, and some rows leave it out.

v_gene	d_gene	j_gene	abundance	CDR3nt	CDR3aa
TRBV27	NA	TRBJ1-2	NA	TGTGCCAGCAGTACCGCGGGGGCAAGGTATGGCTACACCTTC	CASSTAGARYGYTF
TRBV7-3	TRBD2	TRBJ2-1	NA	TGTGCCAGCAGCTCAATAGCGGGGGTCTACAATGAGCAGTTCTTC	CASSSIAGVYNEQFF
TRBV7-9	TRBD1	TRBJ1-1	NA	TGTGCCAGCAGCCCAGAGGACAGGTCTGAAGCTTTCTTT	CASSPEDRSEAFF
TRBV27	TRBD1	TRBJ2-1	NA	TGTGCCAGCAGTTTAAGACAGGGTGGGCAGTTCTTC	CASSLRQGGQFF
TRBV2	NA	TRBJ2-1	NA	TGTGCCAGCAACCGAATGGGACTCCTCTACAATGAGCAGTTCTTC	CASNRMGLLYNEQFF
TRBV7-9	NA	TRBJ2-2	NA	TGTGCCAGCAGCTCCGGGACGATGGATACCGGGGAGCTGTTTTTT	CASSSGTMDTGELFF
TRBV5-5	NA	TRBJ1-2	NA	TGTGCCAGCAGCTTCGGAGGGCTGGGTGGCTACACCTTC	CASSFGGLGGYTF
TRBV2	NA	TRBJ2-7	few	TGTGCCAGCAGTGGTCAGGGCCTCGGGTACGAGCAGTACTTC	CASSGQGLGYEQYF
TRBV2	NA	TRBJ2-3	NA	TGTGCCAGCAGTGAAGCGCTGGACAACACAGATACGCAGTATTTT	CASSEALDNTDTQYF
TRBV2	TRBD1	TRBJ2-7	NA	TGTGCCAGCAGCCTTGACCCGGACAGGGGTGGTTTCTACGAGCAGTACTTC	CASSLDPDRGGFYEQYF
TRBV27	TRBD1	TRBJ1-2	NA	TGTGCCAGCAGTTTGGGGCAGGGGGCGCTGGGCTACACCTTC	CASSLGQGALGYTF
TRBV9	NA	TRBJ2-7	NA	TGTGCCAGCAGCGTAGAAGGCACAAATACCTACGAGCAGTACTTC	CASSVEGTNTYEQYF
TRBV7-9	NA	TRBJ1-1	NA	TGTGCCAGCAGCCCTCCCGGGACTGTATTCATGAACACTGAAGCTTTCTTT	CASSPPGTVFMNTEAFF
TRBV7-9	NA	TRBJ1-1	NA	TGTGCCAGCAGCTTAGAGGCTTATGAAGCTTTCTTT	CASSLEAYEAFF
TRBV10-3	NA	TRBJ1-6	NA	TGTGCCATCAGTGAGCCCACACAGGGATATAATTCACCCCTCCACTTT	CAISEPTQGYNSPLHF
TRBV6-5	NA	TRBJ1-1	NA	TGTGCCAGCAGTTACTCCGACGGTATTGAAGCTTTCTTT	CASSYSDGIEAFF
TRBV10-1	TRBD1	TRBJ1-1	few	TGCGCCAGCAGTGAAGGGGGCGAAGATGAAGCTTTCTTT	CASSEGGEDEAFF
TRBV14	NA	TRBJ1-6	NA	TGTGCCAGCAGCTTAACAGGGTATAATTCACCCCTCCACTTT	CASSLTGYNSPLHF
TRBV15	NA	TRBJ2-1	once	TGTGCCACCAGAAGTGGGCCCAACAATGAGCAGTTCTTC	CATRSGPNNEQFF